This TCR beta chain comes out of a study of T cell changes during pregnancy in multiple sclerosis. The CDR3 runs 14 residues. V was pared by 6 bases and J by 0 bases, with 4 bases of the junction left unmatched. Germline assignment: CDR1 MNHEY and CDR2 SVGAGI. Sequencing was performed with immunoSEQ multiplex PCR; in TCRdb, only in-frame clones are kept and a portion is missing. The sample has 50,000 or so clones, about nine tenths seen once. This clonotype was obtained from a female donor with multiple sclerosis, enrolled in a pregnancy study. J is TRBJ2-7 and V is TRBV6-5, with 8 bases that match TRBD1. This specimen was CD4+ T cells from peripheral blood mononuclear cells, taken in the second trimester of pregnancy. The CDR3: CASSHGQGSYEQYF. For the CDR3, the DNA is TGTGCCAGCAGCCACGGACAGGGCTCCTACGAGCAGTACTTC.